The subject of this entry is one TCR beta chain. Its antigen is currently unknown. The data derive from a study of T cells in tuberculosis. General observations from the study: Active tuberculosis cases were adults; controls were adolescents. Active tuberculosis alpha repertoires lay closer to GMM-specific TCRs than controls'.

Unsorted cryopreserved PBMC were sequenced, averaging roughly 100,000 T cells per clinical donor. Only in-frame clones appear in the TCRdb table, and some are missing; sequencing was by immunoSEQ multiplex PCR. The sample shows tens of thousands of clones, over 90% of them seen only once. V lost 4 bases to trimming and J lost 8 bases, with 15 bases between them. In germline, CDR1 is MNHEY, CDR2 SVGAGI. The CDR3 runs to 14 residues. The chain couples TRBV6-5 to TRBJ1-5, with D possibly TRBD1 on 5 matching bases. The receptor comes from a donor aged 10-30 years with latent tuberculosis or without tuberculosis infection. What was sequenced was PBMCs. The CDR3 sequence is CASSSGGVWEPQHF. In DNA form, the CDR3 reads TGTGCCAGCAGTTCAGGAGGGGTATGGGAGCCCCAGCATTTT.